The rows below give T cell receptor beta chains drawn from one sample of a study of T cell responses to AZD1222 COVID-19 vaccine. The table came from immunoSEQ multiplex PCR; TCRdb's copy has only in-frame clones and leaves some out. The table lists roughly 120,000 clones, 88% of them singletons. The sequenced sample was peripheral blood, obtained on day 0 of AZD1222 vaccination. Every receptor here comes from an adult in good health. Both conserved end residues are part of each CDR3. The order of the fields is clone size, D gene, J gene, CDR3 length, V gene, CDR3 protein, CDR3 DNA. D genes are given only for firm matches. A row's size may be missing; if present it is once, few, many or a size class.

>-|TRBD2|TRBJ2-2|18|TRBV7-9
CASSRAGAGGDNTGELFF
TGTGCCAGCAGCCGGGCTGGTGCGGGAGGGGACAACACCGGGGAGCTGTTTTTT
>-|-|TRBJ2-3|13|TRBV28
CASSLPETDTQYF
TGTGCCAGCAGTCTCCCGGAGACAGATACGCAGTATTTT
>few|-|TRBJ1-2|13|TRBV19
CASSIEGSYGYTF
TGTGCCAGTAGTATCGAGGGAAGCTATGGCTACACCTTC
>-|-|TRBJ2-7|14|TRBV5-6
CASRGPLGGDEQYF
TGTGCCAGCAGGGGACCTCTGGGCGGGGACGAGCAGTACTTC
>-|-|TRBJ1-5|13|TRBV6-5
CASHREVNQPQHF
TGTGCCAGCCACAGGGAAGTCAATCAGCCCCAGCATTTT
>-|-|TRBJ1-4|15|TRBV7-9
CASSLVGATNEKLFF
TGTGCCAGCAGCTTAGTGGGGGCAACTAATGAAAAACTGTTTTTT
>-|-|TRBJ1-5|13|TRBV6-4
CASSDSISGPQHF
TGTGCCAGCAGTGACTCGATCAGTGGGCCCCAGCATTTT
>-|-|TRBJ2-5|14|TRBV18
CASSPRQLQETQYF
TGTGCCAGCTCACCACGGCAACTCCAAGAGACCCAGTACTTC
>once|-|TRBJ2-1|14|TRBV30
CAWSLSGPTNEQFF
TGTGCCTGGTCACTGTCGGGACCTACAAATGAGCAGTTCTTC
>few|TRBD1|TRBJ2-7|16|TRBV23-1
CASSHPTQTGDYEQYF
TGCGCCAGCAGTCATCCTACCCAGACAGGGGACTACGAGCAGTACTTC
>-|-|TRBJ2-2|14|TRBV24-1
CATSDPRNSGELFF
TGTGCCACCAGTGATCCCCGCAATTCCGGGGAGCTGTTTTTT
>-|TRBD2|TRBJ2-1|13|TRBV30
CAWTSGAYNEQFF
TGTGCCTGGACTAGCGGCGCCTACAATGAGCAGTTCTTC
>once|-|TRBJ1-5|14|TRBV20-1
CSASPEAGNQPQHF
TGCAGTGCTAGTCCCGAGGCGGGAAATCAGCCCCAGCATTTT
>-|-|TRBJ2-5|13|TRBV18
CASSPILDETQYF
TGTGCCAGCTCACCGATTCTAGACGAGACCCAGTACTTC
>-|-|TRBJ2-3|14|TRBV5-1
CASSLGRGTDTQYF
TGCGCCAGCAGCTTGGGCAGGGGAACAGATACGCAGTATTTT
>-|TRBD1|TRBJ2-1|15|TRBV18
CASSPLGQDYNEQFF
TGTGCCAGCTCACCACTTGGACAGGATTACAATGAGCAGTTCTTC
>-|TRBD1|TRBJ1-4|14|TRBV6-5
CASNRQGVGEKLFF
TGTGCCAGCAACCGACAGGGGGTAGGTGAAAAACTGTTTTTT
>-|TRBD2|TRBJ2-1|15|TRBV11-3
CASSLYLAVYNEQFF
TGTGCCAGCAGCTTATACCTAGCGGTCTACAATGAGCAGTTCTTC
>once|-|TRBJ2-2|15|TRBV3-1/TRBV3-2
CASSQGRGRVGELFF
TGTGCCAGCAGCCAAGGGAGGGGAAGGGTCGGGGAGCTGTTTTTT
>-|-|TRBJ1-1|16|TRBV3-1/TRBV3-2
CASSQGYARGGPEAFF
TGTGCCAGCAGCCAAGGGTACGCAAGAGGGGGACCTGAAGCTTTCTTT
>-|TRBD1|TRBJ1-2|13|TRBV12-3/TRBV12-4
CASTPDRFESYTF
TGTGCCAGCACCCCGGACAGGTTTGAAAGCTACACCTTC
>-|-|TRBJ2-7|12|TRBV7-9
CASSSHPYEQYF
TGTGCCAGCAGCTCACACCCCTACGAGCAGTACTTC
>-|-|TRBJ2-1|12|TRBV13
CASSFSYNEQFF
TGTGCCAGCAGCTTTTCTTACAATGAGCAGTTCTTC
>-|TRBD1|TRBJ1-1|14|TRBV18
CASSQGAADTEAFF
TGTGCCAGCTCCCAGGGGGCGGCGGACACTGAAGCTTTCTTT